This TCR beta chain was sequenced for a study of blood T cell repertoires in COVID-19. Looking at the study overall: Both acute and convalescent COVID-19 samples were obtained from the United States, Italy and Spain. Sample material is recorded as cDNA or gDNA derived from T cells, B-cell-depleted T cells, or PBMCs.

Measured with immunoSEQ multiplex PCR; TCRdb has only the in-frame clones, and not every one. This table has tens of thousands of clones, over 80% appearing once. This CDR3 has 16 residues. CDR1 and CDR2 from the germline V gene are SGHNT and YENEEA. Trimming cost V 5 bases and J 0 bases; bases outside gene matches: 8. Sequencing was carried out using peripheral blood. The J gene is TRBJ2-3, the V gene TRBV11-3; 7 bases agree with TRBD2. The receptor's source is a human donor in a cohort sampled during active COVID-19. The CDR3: CASSPSGAGSTDTQYF. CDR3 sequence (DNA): TGTGCCAGCAGCCCCAGCGGGGCAGGGAGCACAGATACGCAGTATTTT.